The present TCR beta chain was sequenced within a study of blood T cell repertoires in COVID-19. Across the whole study: PBMCs, B-cell-depleted T cells, or T cells provided the cDNA or gDNA that made up the material.

The V end was cut by 5 bases, the J end by 10 bases, with 17 bases between. The CDR3 length is 13 residues. Germline V gene sequence: CDR1 SEHNR, CDR2 FQNEAQ (reference sequence). Per the original data handling: Reference gene primer amplification gave nucleated cell count estimates. The repertoire was sequenced with immunoSEQ multiplex PCR; TCRdb's copy has only in-frame clones and lacks some. That table is the source of V, J and clone size, and D and trimming were worked out from the DNA. The sample includes 60,000 or so clones, about four fifths seen only once; the top ten take approximately 24%. V gene TRBV7-9 combines with J gene TRBJ2-5, with D possibly TRBD1 on 5 matching bases. Sequencing input: peripheral blood. The clonotype comes from a human donor in a cohort sampled during active COVID-19. This CDR3 is CASSRAQGSLQYF. CDR3 sequence (DNA): TGTGCCAGCAGCCGCGCGCAGGGAAGTCTCCAGTACTTC. The full variable domain, rest sourced from reference TRBV7-9 and TRBJ2-5, is DTGVSQNPRHKITKRGQNVTFRCDPISEHNRLYWYRQTLGQGPEFLTYFQNEAQLEKSRLLSDRFSAERPKGSFSTLEIQRTEQGDSAMYLCASSRAQGSLQYFGPGTRLLVL.